This T cell receptor beta chain comes out of a study of radiotherapy plus CTLA-4 blockade in lung cancer. Clones were read by immunoSEQ multiplex PCR, and TCRdb kept only the in-frame ones, dropping some. Altogether about 98,000 clones are present, 80% to 85% being singletons, with the ten largest covering 3% to 3.5%. Study-level findings and limits: TCR clones originating in tumors grew in number in blood after radiotherapy plus ipilimumab.

Worth noting for this clone: Its antigen is still unknown.

The germline V gene encodes CDR1 MNHNS and CDR2 SASEGT. The CDR3 runs 14 residues. Between the trimmed V and J ends, which lost 8 bases and 3 bases, there was a span of 13 bases. The chain joins TRBV6-1 to TRBJ2-2, with a weak D call TRBD2 (5 bases). The clonotype comes from a human donor with non-small cell lung cancer who had a partial response to radiotherapy plus ipilimumab. Specimen: peripheral blood, collected from a patient treated with radiotherapy plus ipilimumab. In DNA, the CDR3 is TGTGCCAGCCGGAGCCAGGAGGACACCGGGGAGCTGTTTTTT. As protein: CASRSQEDTGELFF.